These 17 T cell receptor beta chains share one sample of origin, sequenced in a study of cytotoxic CD8 clonotypes in ibrutinib-treated CLL. Sequenced by immunoSEQ multiplex PCR; TCRdb stores in-frame clones only, minus some. The table records about 270,000 clones, more than 70% of them present only once. The sample here was PBMCs, taken at disease progression, from a patient treated with ibrutinib. Source of these receptors: a human donor with chronic lymphocytic leukemia.

This rearrangement joins TRBV13 to TRBJ1-3; D is unclear. The length of the CDR3 is 14 residues. From germline, CDR1 is PRHDT and CDR2 FYEKMQ (reference sequence). Between the trimmed V and J ends, which lost 4 bases and 1 base, there was a span of 8 bases. The CDR3 loop is CASSSSDSGNTIYF. CDR3 sequence (DNA): TGTGCCAGCAGCTCATCTGATTCTGGAAACACCATATATTTT.

This chain joins TRBV29-1 and TRBJ1-1; possibly TRBD1 for D (6 bases). CDR3 size: 13 residues. Germline lookup yields CDR1 SQVTM and CDR2 ANQGSEA. CDR3: CRGQMGWGTEAFF. CDR3 nucleotides: TGCAGGGGACAAATGGGGTGGGGGACTGAAGCTTTCTTT. The variable domain in full, completed from reference TRBV29-1 and TRBJ1-1, reads SAVISQKPSRDICQRGTSLTIQCQVDSQVTMMFWYRQQPGQSLTLIATANQGSEATYESGFVIDKFPISRPNLTFSTLTVSNMSPEDSSIYLCRGQMGWGTEAFFGQGTRLTVV.

This rearrangement joins TRBV21-1 to TRBJ1-6; TRBD1 reflects the table's D call only, with no check against the DNA. TRBV21-1 has pseudogene status. The CDR3 totals 18 residues. CDR3 in DNA: TGTGCCAGCAGCAGCAAGGCAAACAGGGGGGAATATGATTCACCCCTCCACTTT. Protein: CASSSKANRGEYDSPLHF.

The chain combines TRBV11-3 with TRBJ2-1; D may be TRBD2 (5 bases). Germline V gene sequence: CDR1 SGHNT, CDR2 YENEEA. The CDR3 consists of 13 residues. V was trimmed by 5 bases and J by 9 bases, leaving 14 bases between them. This CDR3 reads CASSIGPSGEQFF. Written as DNA, the CDR3 is TGTGCCAGCAGCATCGGACCGAGCGGTGAGCAGTTCTTC.

The chain is built from TRBV5-1 and TRBJ1-4, with D maybe TRBD1 (6 bases). This CDR3 is built from 15 residues. Between the trimmed V and J ends, which lost 0 bases and 7 bases, there was a span of 13 bases. CDR1 SGHRS and CDR2 YFSETQ come from the germline V gene. CDR3 loop: CASSLEQGLSEKLFF. The CDR3 nucleotides read TGCGCCAGCAGCTTGGAACAGGGCCTTTCTGAAAAACTGTTTTTT.

In this sample, this clone turned up a few times. The chain has TRBV5-1 and TRBJ2-2; maybe TRBD2 (6 bases). This CDR3 is 13 amino acids long. Germline CDR1 SGHRS, CDR2 YFSETQ. The V gene lost 7 bases and the J gene lost 5 bases, with 12 bases spanning the gap. The CDR3 sequence is CASRRGYTGELFF. CDR3 coding DNA: TGCGCCAGCCGGAGGGGTTATACCGGGGAGCTGTTTTTT.

The chain recombines TRBV6-5 with TRBJ2-7, with D perhaps matching TRBD2 (6 bases). Germline loops: CDR1 MNHEY, CDR2 SVGAGI. Trimming shortened V by 6 bases and J by 7 bases, and 22 bases separated the two germline ends. The CDR3 spans 15 residues. CDR3 coding DNA: TGTGCCAGCAGCCGAACGGGACTCCTTATGAGAGAGCAGTACTTC. As protein: CASSRTGLLMREQYF.

The V call is TRBV7-6, the J call TRBJ2-3; 9 bases align to TRBD2. CDR3 length: 16 amino acids. Per the germline V gene, CDR1 is SGHVS and CDR2 is FNYEAQ. The ends lost 3 bases at V and 2 bases at J; junction bases unmatched: 6. As DNA, the CDR3 is TGTGCCAGCAGCTTGGGGACTAGCAGTTTCACAGATACGCAGTATTTT. Amino acids: CASSLGTSSFTDTQYF. The full variable domain, its missing parts supplied by reference TRBV7-6 and TRBJ2-3, is GAGVSQSPRYKVTKRGQDVALRCDPISGHVSLYWYRQALGQGPEFLTYFNYEAQQDKSGLPNDRFSAERPEGSISTLTIQRTEQRDSAMYRCASSLGTSSFTDTQYFGPGTRLTVL.

The chain combines TRBV19 with TRBJ2-7; 7 bases agree with TRBD1. Germline V gene sequence: CDR1 LNHDA, CDR2 SQIVND (reference sequence). CDR3 length equals 12 residues. The V gene end was trimmed by 5 bases and the J gene end by 8 bases; junction bases not matched to a gene: 6. The CDR3 DNA reads TGTGCCAGTAGTGCCCGAGGGGGCCAGCAGTACTTC. Translated, it gives CASSARGGQQYF.

The chain links TRBV7-6 to TRBJ2-5; D perhaps matches TRBD2 (7 bases). The V end lost 1 base, the J end lost 1 base, and 16 bases lay between the germline ends. CDR1 and CDR2 (germline): SGHVS, FNYEAQ. The CDR3 sequence is 17 residues long. The CDR3 loop is CASSLGPLGGAQETQYF. CDR3 DNA: TGTGCCAGCAGCTTAGGGCCATTGGGGGGGGCCCAAGAGACCCAGTACTTC.

J is TRBJ2-3 and V is TRBV4-1, with D perhaps TRBD2 (5 bases). V shed 1 base and J shed 3 bases, with 11 bases lying between them. Germline V gene data show CDR1 as MGHRA and CDR2 as YSYEKL. The CDR3 consists of 15 residues. CDR3 residues: CASSQVSGLTDTQYF. In DNA form, the CDR3 reads TGCGCCAGCAGCCAAGTCTCGGGGTTGACAGATACGCAGTATTTT.

With respect to this clone: The same CDR3 can be traced to other DNA sequences in this sample. The V and J genes are TRBV18 and TRBJ2-5, with D uncertain. V was clipped by 3 bases and J by 1 base, with 6 bases between them. Germline V gives CDR1 KGHSH, CDR2 LQKENI. The CDR3 totals 13 residues. The CDR3 reads CASSPPVQETQYF. In nucleotides, the CDR3 is TGTGCCAGCTCACCTCCAGTCCAAGAGACCCAGTACTTC.

The chain couples TRBV19 to TRBJ2-7; tentatively, D is TRBD1 (6 bases). The ends were cut back, 2 bases at V and 2 bases at J, with 10 bases in the middle. Germline-derived CDR1 and CDR2 are LNHDA and SQIVND (reference sequence). This CDR3 is 14 amino acids long. The CDR3, as DNA: TGTGCCAGTAGTATAACAGGGTTTGCCTACGAGCAGTACTTC. It codes for CASSITGFAYEQYF.

The rearrangement joins TRBV7-2 to TRBJ2-1; 11 bases fit TRBD2. This CDR3 contains 18 residues. V dropped 1 base and J dropped 6; count of bases not matched to a gene: 11. CDR1 and CDR2 (germline): SGHTA, FQGNSA. The CDR3 DNA sequence: TGTGCCAGCAGCTTAGTCCGGACTAGCGGGCCTTATCCCAATGAGCAGTTCTTC. Protein: CASSLVRTSGPYPNEQFF.

The genes are TRBV27 and TRBJ2-7, with D uncertain. This CDR3 spans 14 amino acids. The germline V gene encodes CDR1 MNHEY and CDR2 SMNVEV (reference sequence). The V gene lost 5 bases and the J gene lost 2 bases, with 13 bases spanning the gap. The CDR3 loop is CASSPRAGTYEQYF. CDR3 DNA sequence: TGTGCCAGCAGTCCCCGGGCCGGTACCTACGAGCAGTACTTC.

V usage is TRBV7-6 and J usage is TRBJ2-1; D unclear. The V gene's germline CDR1 is SGHVS and CDR2 FNYEAQ. This CDR3 contains 15 residues. The V and J ends lost 1 base and 1 base respectively, with 8 bases between them. The CDR3, as DNA: TGTGCCAGCAGCTTAGGGCCGAGGTCCTACAATGAGCAGTTCTTC. This sequence encodes CASSLGPRSYNEQFF.

This sequence joins TRBV6-4 and TRBJ2-7; D may be TRBD1 (6 bases). CDR1 is MRHNA and CDR2 is SNTAGT in the germline V gene. The germline V and J ends were trimmed by 5 bases and 5 bases, with 22 bases remaining between them. The CDR3 has 16 amino acids. Here the CDR3 reads CASSNYEDSSDHEQYF. The CDR3 nucleotides are TGTGCCAGCAGTAACTATGAGGACAGTTCTGACCACGAGCAGTACTTC.